The sequence of this TCR beta chain was determined in a study of naive and memory T cell subsets. Study results and limitations: Especially in CD8 cells, naive repertoires contained a few larger clonotypes, possibly CD45RA-re-expressing memory cells.

An equimolar mix of two oligonucleotides served as the beta constant-region primer for TRBC1 and TRBC2. Four rounds of PCR amplified the ligated cDNA using nested alpha and beta constant-region primers plus SP2. From the UMI-ligation and nested PCR reads, TCRdb called clonotypes with MiXCR, one entry per CDR3 protein. This sample yields roughly 100,000 distinct CDR3 sequences, of which roughly 15% are seen a single time; roughly 3.1% belongs to the top ten. Germline V gene sequence: CDR1 SEHNR, CDR2 FQNEAQ (reference sequence). J was trimmed by 7 bases and V by 5 bases; bases with no gene match: 12. The CDR3 consists of 15 residues. Alpha and beta libraries were amplified separately from the second PCR onward. Concerning this clonotype: The antigen remains undetermined.

The sequence came from a human donor in good health. The chain employs TRBV7-9 and TRBJ1-1, with 8 bases matching TRBD1. Specimen: naive CD8+ T cells from blood. The CDR3 DNA is TGTGCCAGCAGCCAATACCATGGACAGGGTATTGAAGCTTTCTTT. Translating gives CASSQYHGQGIEAFF.